The present T cell receptor beta chain was sequenced within a study of brain T cells in children with intractable seizures. In germline, CDR1 is SGHNT, CDR2 YYREEE (reference sequence). The trim removed 4 bases at V and 5 bases at J, leaving 9 bases unmatched. The CDR3 has 18 residues. A note on this clone: What it recognizes is unknown.

Method: immunoSEQ multiplex PCR; TCRdb's copy keeps in-frame clones and lacks some. The sample records roughly 80,000 clones, about 90% being singletons. Overall study results and limits: Clones missing pre-surgery may reflect undersampling of that blood sample.

Sequencing was limited to surgery cases with top T cell transcript signatures in brain tissue. Pre-surgery treatment included at least one anti-epileptic drug. This chain uses TRBV5-4 with TRBJ2-1; TRBD2 aligns across 16 bases. Here the sequenced sample was peripheral blood, taken at surgery. This sequence was found in a girl aged 2-10 years with Rasmussen encephalitis and intractable seizures. The CDR3 region has the DNA TGTGCCAGCAGCCGGGGACTAGCGGGGGGGCCTGAAAACAATGAGCAGTTCTTC. This sequence encodes CASSRGLAGGPENNEQFF. The variable domain in full, with the rest retrieved from reference TRBV5-4 and TRBJ2-1, is ETGVTQSPTHLIKTRGQQVTLRCSSQSGHNTVSWYQQALGQGPQFIFQYYREEENGRGNFPPRFSGLQFPNYSSELNVNALELDDSALYLCASSRGLAGGPENNEQFFGPGTRLTVL.